The 12 T cell receptor beta chains below were found in one sample sequenced in a study of CD8 T cells in Susac syndrome. The RNA input was about 0.5 to 1 ug, and it was reverse transcribed with random hexamers. TCRdb ran MiXCR on the immunoSEQ multiplex PCR reads and lists one entry per CDR3 protein. The sample records approximately 160,000 distinct CDR3 sequences, approximately 95% being singletons. The sample comprised CD4+ T cells from PBMCs. The receptors were sampled from a human donor with Susac syndrome.

The V call is TRBV9, the J call TRBJ2-1; 9 positions match TRBD2. CDR1 SGDLS and CDR2 YYNGEE come from the germline V gene. Germline trimming cut 4 bases from V and 9 bases from J; bases unmatched to any gene: 8. CDR3 length: 14 amino acids. The DNA for the CDR3 is TGTGCCAGCAGCAACACCGGGACTAGCTTTGAGCAGTTCTTC. It specifies CASSNTGTSFEQFF.

The chain couples TRBV28 to TRBJ2-7, with D unclear. The CDR3 runs to 14 residues. Germline CDR1 reads MDHEN; CDR2 reads SYDVKM. Trimming left V 3 bases short and J 3 bases short, with 12 bases between. In nucleotides, the CDR3 is TGTGCCAGCAGTTTCGGACGGCTAAACTACGAGCAGTACTTC. Residues: CASSFGRLNYEQYF.

The rearrangement joins TRBV3-1 to TRBJ2-5; possibly TRBD1 for D (5 bases). This CDR3 comprises 14 residues. Germline-derived CDR1 and CDR2 are LGHDT and YNNKEL (reference sequence). V dropped 0 bases and J dropped 2 bases, with 7 bases sitting between them. CDR3 in DNA: TGTGCCAGCAGCCAAGAAGACAGACAAGAGACCCAGTACTTC. It codes for CASSQEDRQETQYF.

The gene calls are TRBV20-1 and TRBJ2-7, with 7 nucleotides matching TRBD2. With 5 bases clipped from V and 2 bases from J, the junction kept 9 bases outside the gene matches. Germline V gene sequence: CDR1 DFQATT, CDR2 SNEGSKA (reference sequence). The CDR3 length is 14 residues. The CDR3 protein is CSAPVQLATYEQYF. CDR3 bases: TGCAGTGCTCCCGTCCAACTAGCGACCTACGAGCAGTACTTC.

The chain combines TRBV2 with TRBJ2-1; D gene ambiguous. CDR1 and CDR2 (germline): SNHLY, FYNNEI. The CDR3 is made up of 11 amino acids. Between the trimmed V and J ends, which lost 6 bases and 4 bases, there was a span of 4 bases. The CDR3 DNA follows: TGTGCCAGCAGCATATACAATGAGCAGTTCTTC. This sequence encodes CASSIYNEQFF.

The chain links TRBV9 to TRBJ2-1, with TRBD2 matching over 8 bases. The CDR3 totals 16 residues. CDR1 SGDLS and CDR2 YYNGEE come from the germline V gene. Trimming removed 0 bases from V and 6 bases from J; junction bases left unmatched: 8. CDR3 nucleotides: TGTGCCAGCAGCGTAGCTACGAGGGCGGGGGGCAATGAGCAGTTCTTC. Its translation: CASSVATRAGGNEQFF.

This clonotype was counted once. The chain combines TRBV6-5 with TRBJ2-1, with D maybe TRBD2 (6 bases). Germline CDR1 and CDR2: MNHEY and SVGAGI. CDR3 length: 12 amino acids. Trimming stripped 6 bases from V and 7 bases from J, with 10 bases between. For the CDR3, the DNA is TGTGCCAGCAGACCCGCGGGGAATGAGCAGTTCTTC. Protein product: CASRPAGNEQFF.

V is TRBV29-1 and J is TRBJ2-1, with a weak D call TRBD2 (5 bases). From germline, CDR1 is SQVTM and CDR2 ANQGSEA. The germline V and J ends were trimmed by 5 bases and 9 bases, with 8 bases remaining between them. The CDR3 contains 10 residues. The CDR3 DNA is TGCAGCGTTTATCGGGGTGAGCAGTTCTTC. Protein sequence: CSVYRGEQFF.

V gene TRBV5-4 combines with J gene TRBJ2-3; TRBD2 agrees at 9 bases. J lost 1 base, V lost 7 bases, and 7 bases had no gene match. The CDR3 is 15 residues long. Germline V gene lookup returns CDR1 SGHNT and CDR2 YYREEE (reference sequence). The CDR3 sequence is CASQTGGGGTDTQYF. The CDR3, as DNA: TGTGCCAGCCAAACTGGCGGGGGGGGCACAGATACGCAGTATTTT.

This chain connects TRBV20-1 to TRBJ1-2; D might be TRBD1 (5 bases). The CDR3 is 14 residues long. Trimming took 1 base from V and 4 from J, leaving 13 bases between them. Looked up from germline, CDR1 is DFQATT and CDR2 is SNEGSKA (reference sequence). CDR3 bases: TGCAGTGCTAGAGGAGGGGCTAGGATCTATGGCTACACCTTC. This translates into CSARGGARIYGYTF.

The chain recombines TRBV7-9 with TRBJ2-1; D may be TRBD2 (5 bases). V lost 5 bases and J lost 6, with 17 bases in between. The CDR3 contains 15 residues. Germline loops: CDR1 SEHNR, CDR2 FQNEAQ (reference sequence). Written as DNA, the CDR3 is TGTGCCAGCAGCGGTTTAGGTCGCGCGGGCAATGAGCAGTTCTTC. Its translation: CASSGLGRAGNEQFF. Complete variable domain (other parts from reference TRBV7-9 and TRBJ2-1): DTGVSQNPRHKITKRGQNVTFRCDPISEHNRLYWYRQTLGQGPEFLTYFQNEAQLEKSRLLSDRFSAERPKGSFSTLEIQRTEQGDSAMYLCASSGLGRAGNEQFFGPGTRLTVL.

This chain joins TRBV4-2 and TRBJ2-1, with D possibly called TRBD1 or TRBD2 (6 bases each). Germline lookup yields CDR1 LGHNA and CDR2 YNFKEQ. CDR3 size: 16 residues. V dropped 3 bases and J dropped 8 bases, with 20 bases sitting between them. The CDR3 reads CASSQTPGAQRDEQFF. The CDR3 coding sequence is TGTGCCAGCAGCCAGACTCCGGGGGCGCAGAGGGATGAGCAGTTCTTC.